The rows below give T cell receptor beta chains drawn from one sample of a study of PD-L1 blockade in urothelial cancer. Repertoires were generated with immunoSEQ multiplex PCR, while TCRdb's copy carries only in-frame clones and drops some. The table lists tens of thousands of clones, roughly 76% of them singletons. The specimen comprised PBMCs, sampled around atezolizumab (anti-PD-L1) treatment. The receptors here all came from a man between 65 and 79 years old with urothelial cancer. Each CDR3 is given without its conserved first and last residue. Each record gives: J gene, CDR3 length, V gene, CDR3 protein.

>TRBJ2-1|11|TRBV5-4
ASSPGTTNEQF
>TRBJ2-7|15|TRBV10-3
AISESIAGGGPYEQY
>TRBJ1-1|13|TRBV5-1
ASSREASGSTEAF
>TRBJ2-3|11|TRBV27
ATSGSWTDTQY
>TRBJ2-5|14|TRBV5-4
ASSLVGGVDQETQY
>TRBJ1-4|11|TRBV4-3
ASSPRTGEKLF
>TRBJ2-1|13|TRBV7-2
ASSLAGPSYNEQF
>TRBJ1-4|14|TRBV6-1
ASSEVGGRFSEKLF
>TRBJ1-5|12|TRBV6-5
ASSLTGKNQPQH
>TRBJ2-7|12|TRBV6-5
ASSYSPTSNEQY
>TRBJ1-2|13|TRBV18
ASSPLRGGDYGYT
>TRBJ1-1|10|TRBV7-2
ASSLRQGGTF
>TRBJ2-1|9|TRBV7-2
ASSPRSEQF
>TRBJ2-5|13|TRBV19
ASSRGTSGEETQY
>TRBJ2-3|13|TRBV7-3
ASSFSGLRTDTQY
>TRBJ2-5|14|TRBV5-1
ASSVGVSGDQETQY